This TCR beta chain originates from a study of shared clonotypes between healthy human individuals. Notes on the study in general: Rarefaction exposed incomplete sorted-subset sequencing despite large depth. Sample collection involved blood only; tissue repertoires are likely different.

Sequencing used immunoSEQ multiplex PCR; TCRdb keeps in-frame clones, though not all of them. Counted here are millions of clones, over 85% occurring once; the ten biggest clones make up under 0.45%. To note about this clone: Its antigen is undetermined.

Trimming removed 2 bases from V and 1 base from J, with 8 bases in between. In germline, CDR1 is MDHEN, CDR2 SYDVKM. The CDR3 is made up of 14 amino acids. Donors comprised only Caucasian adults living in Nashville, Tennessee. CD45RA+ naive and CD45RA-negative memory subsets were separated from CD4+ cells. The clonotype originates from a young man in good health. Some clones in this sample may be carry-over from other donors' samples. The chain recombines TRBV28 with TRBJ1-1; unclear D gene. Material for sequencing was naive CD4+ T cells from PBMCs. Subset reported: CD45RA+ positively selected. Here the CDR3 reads CASSLTDANTEAFF. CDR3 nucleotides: TGTGCCAGCAGTTTAACAGACGCGAACACTGAAGCTTTCTTT.